These 20 T cell receptor beta chains were all obtained from the same sample, sequenced in a study of response to subunit inactivated influenza vaccine. TCRdb called the RT-PCR reads again in MiXCR, with one record for every CDR3 protein. The data show 500,000 to 550,000 distinct CDR3 sequences, under 25% seen once. This sample also belongs to another study, concerning T cells expressing NK-cell markers. That work adds: TCR beta libraries carry UMIs added by 5'RACE template switching.

The material was CD4+ T cells sorted from PBMCs, obtained about 11 days after vaccination. These receptors all come from a man aged 45 to 65 who received an inactivated influenza vaccine.

This chain links TRBV15 with TRBJ1-5; D ambiguous. Between the trimmed V and J ends, which lost 5 bases and 0 bases, there was a span of 17 bases. Germline assignment: CDR1 LNHNV and CDR2 YYDKDF (reference sequence). The CDR3 consists of 17 residues. The CDR3 DNA is TGTGCCACCAGCGGAGGCCTGAGAAGGGATAGCAATCAGCCCCAGCATTTT. This codes for CATSGGLRRDSNQPQHF.

CDR3 loop: CASRGVGQVTNTQYF. The CDR3 bases are TGTGCCAGCAGGGGGGTCGGACAGGTCACGAATACGCAGTATTTT. This chain links TRBV12-3 or TRBV12-4 with TRBJ2-3; 7 positions agree with TRBD1. The CDR3 totals 15 residues. After removal of 6 bases from V and 7 bases from J, the junction contained 13 bases not matched to a gene.

The chain joins TRBV5-1 to TRBJ2-1; D is ambiguous. CDR1 SGHRS and CDR2 YFSETQ come from the germline V gene. The CDR3 extends over 17 amino acids. Trimming pared 0 bases from V and 1 base from J, leaving 14 bases between. The CDR3, as DNA: TGCGCCAGCAGCTTGGGTCCTGGCGGATTATCCTACAATGAGCAGTTCTTC. It encodes CASSLGPGGLSYNEQFF.

CDR3 amino acids: CASGSIVSNQPQHF. DNA of the CDR3: TGTGCCAGCGGAAGTATCGTTAGCAATCAGCCCCAGCATTTT. The chain employs TRBV6-2 or TRBV6-3 and TRBJ1-5; no clear D. The CDR3 covers 14 residues. The V end lost 8 bases, the J end lost 0 bases, and 11 bases lay between the germline ends. CDR1 is MNHEY and CDR2 is SVGEGT in the germline V gene.

CDR3 region: CASSLELNYEQYF. In nucleotides, the CDR3 is TGTGCCAGCAGTTTAGAGTTGAACTACGAGCAGTACTTC. The chain recombines TRBV12-3 or TRBV12-4 with TRBJ2-7, with no clear D. V lost 1 base and J lost 3, with 7 bases in between. The CDR3 runs 13 residues.

The chain joins TRBV9 to TRBJ2-7, with 11 bases identical to TRBD2. Germline V CDR1 and CDR2: SGDLS, YYNGEE. CDR3 length: 16 amino acids. The V and J ends lost 4 bases and 2 bases, in that order; junction bases with no gene match: 8. The CDR3 DNA reads as TGTGCCAGCAGCCCCGGGGGACTAGCGGAAACCTACGAGCAGTACTTC. As protein: CASSPGGLAETYEQYF.

The chain uses TRBV13 and TRBJ2-7; a weak D match, TRBD1 (5 bases). The germline CDR1 and CDR2 sequences are PRHDT and FYEKMQ (reference sequence). V lost 2 bases to trimming and J lost 2 bases, with 22 bases between them. This CDR3 is built from 18 residues. The CDR3 region has the DNA TGTGCCAGCAGCTTAAATCAATGGGGCGAATCTGGGGCCTACGAGCAGTACTTC. It yields the protein CASSLNQWGESGAYEQYF.

This clonotype was seen a handful of times. The rearrangement uses TRBV24-1 and TRBJ2-5; D remains unclear. CDR1 and CDR2 from the germline V gene are KGHDR and SFDVKD. This CDR3 comprises 15 residues. The V and J ends lost 1 base and 2 bases respectively, with 10 bases between them. CDR3 nucleotides: TGTGCCACCAGTGATTTTTTCGAGAAACAAGAGACCCAGTACTTC. Translation: CATSDFFEKQETQYF.

The table lists this clonotype with a few counts. V is TRBV28 and J is TRBJ1-1, with D uncertain. V dropped 4 bases and J dropped 5 bases, with 8 bases sitting between them. The CDR3 is 12 residues long. Per germline, CDR1 MDHEN and CDR2 SYDVKM. The CDR3 DNA reads TGTGCCAGCAGTTGGAGGATTACTGAAGCTTTCTTT. Residues: CASSWRITEAFF.

This clonotype was recorded a few times. The V gene is TRBV4-1, the J gene TRBJ2-3; TRBD1 aligns across 12 bases. This CDR3 has 15 amino acids. V dropped 6 bases and J dropped 3; count of bases not matched to a gene: 4. Germline V lookup: CDR1 MGHRA, CDR2 YSYEKL. The CDR3 nucleotides read TGCGCCAGCAGACCGGGACAGGGGGCAACAGATACGCAGTATTTT. Protein: CASRPGQGATDTQYF.

This clonotype was counted only a few times. The chain carries TRBV7-2 and TRBJ2-3, with TRBD2 identical over 8 bases. Losses at the gene ends were 1 base for V and 1 base for J; bases not matched to a gene: 4. CDR3 length equals 16 residues. Germline V lookup: CDR1 SGHTA, CDR2 FQGNSA. CDR3 bases: TGTGCCAGCAGCTTAGTAGCGGGGTTCGGCACAGATACGCAGTATTTT. Protein: CASSLVAGFGTDTQYF.

V and J are TRBV19 and TRBJ2-7, with 11 bases fitting TRBD2. Germline assignment: CDR1 LNHDA and CDR2 SQIVND (reference sequence). The CDR3 consists of 16 residues. After removal of 4 bases from V and 2 bases from J, the junction contained 7 bases not matched to a gene. The CDR3 DNA sequence: TGTGCCAGTAGTACTAGCGGGAGGTCTTGGACCTACGAGCAGTACTTC. It is translated as CASSTSGRSWTYEQYF.

The V call is TRBV20-1, the J call TRBJ2-1, with D possibly matching TRBD2 (6 bases). From germline, CDR1 is DFQATT and CDR2 SNEGSKA (reference sequence). V dropped 3 bases and J dropped 3 bases, with 9 bases sitting between them. This CDR3 comprises 13 residues. In DNA, the CDR3 is TGCAGTGCTAGCGGGGGTATCTACAATGAGCAGTTCTTC. It is translated as CSASGGIYNEQFF.

This clonotype was counted a few times. The junction departs from the called germline gene at one end, perhaps through a read error. This chain links TRBV7-7 with TRBJ2-3; D unresolved. Per the germline V gene, CDR1 is SSHAT and CDR2 is FNYEAQ (reference sequence). There are 13 residues in the CDR3. The CDR3 coding sequence is TGTGCTAGCAGCTTAAAGGTCTTAGATACGCAGTATTTT. Its translation: CASSLKVLDTQYF.

The CDR3 spells CSAGPHSGTKTQYF. The CDR3, as DNA: TGCAGTGCTGGGCCACATAGCGGCACAAAGACCCAGTACTTC. The chain links TRBV20-1 to TRBJ2-5; D may be TRBD2 (6 bases). Trimming took 5 bases from V and 6 from J, leaving 19 bases between them. Per germline, CDR1 DFQATT and CDR2 SNEGSKA (reference sequence). The CDR3 contains 14 residues.

This clonotype has only a few counts. J is TRBJ1-2 and V is TRBV28; D might be TRBD1 (6 bases). Germline loops: CDR1 MDHEN, CDR2 SYDVKM. Trimming removed 4 bases from V and 2 bases from J, with 11 bases in between. There are 14 residues in the CDR3. CDR3 sequence reads: CASSYIGGNYGYTF. DNA for the CDR3: TGTGCCAGCAGTTATATAGGGGGAAACTATGGCTACACCTTC.

V usage is TRBV6-5 and J usage is TRBJ1-2; unclear D gene. The CDR3 has 15 residues. The V end lost 0 bases, the J end lost 4 bases, and 12 bases lay between the germline ends. CDR1 is MNHEY, CDR2 SVGAGI, per germline. The CDR3 here is CASSYSNSPLYGYTF. The CDR3, as DNA: TGTGCCAGCAGTTACTCGAATTCCCCGCTCTATGGCTACACCTTC.

This clonotype was detected only a few times. The chain carries TRBV10-3 and TRBJ1-2; the D gene is possibly TRBD1 (6 bases). V dropped 10 bases and J dropped 1 base, with 10 bases sitting between them. The length of the CDR3 is 12 residues. Germline V CDR1 and CDR2: ENHRY, SYGVKD. CDR3 DNA sequence: TGTGCCACCGAGGACAGTAACTATGGCTACACCTTC. It encodes CATEDSNYGYTF.

This clonotype was counted a few times. The chain has TRBV10-2 and TRBJ1-6; weak D call: TRBD1 (5 bases). The CDR3 has 15 amino acids. CDR1 is WSHSY, CDR2 SAAADI, per germline. Trimming took off 0 bases at V and 6 bases at J, with 9 bases between the two ends. The CDR3 nucleotides are TGCGCCAGCAGTGAGTCGCGCAGGGCTAATTCACCCCTCCACTTT. This codes for CASSESRRANSPLHF.

Comments on this clonotype: At one of its ends the junction is not consistent with the germline gene, which may arise from a read error. This chain joins TRBV13 and TRBJ2-1, with TRBD2 identical over 11 bases. The germline V gene has CDR1 PRHDT and CDR2 FYEKMQ (reference sequence). This CDR3 region has 13 residues. CDR3 DNA sequence: TGTGCCAGCAGCTTAAGGCGAACTAGCGGGGGATCTTTC. Protein sequence: CASSLRRTSGGSF.